This TCR beta chain derives from a study of T-cell reconstitution after alpha-beta-depleted transplantation in children. V was trimmed by 7 bases and J by 0 bases, leaving 3 bases between them. CDR3 size: 11 residues. The germline gives CDR1 MNHEY, CDR2 SMNVEV (reference sequence). Study-wide results and limits: Expanded clones from the graft, numbering several hundred, reportedly supplied alpha-beta T cells about two months after transplant. One year after transplant, T-cell counts and diversity came mostly from newly produced T cells. Elevated TCRbeta diversity at day 60 was traced, in some patients, to surviving recipient T cells and thymic progenitors.

Unique molecular identifiers featured in how the TCRbeta library was prepared. TCRdb fed the PCR reads into MiXCR, producing one record per CDR3 protein. The sample shows hundreds of thousands of distinct CDR3 sequences, under 12% of them seen only once. This clonotype was found many times. Its antigen remains unidentified. This receptor was obtained from a child between 2 and 9 years old with inherited bone marrow failure, due to receive a stem cell transplant. Sequenced here: PBMCs, sampled before TCRalphabeta/CD19-depleted stem cell transplant. The rearrangement uses TRBV27 and TRBJ2-5; D not certain. CDR3 residues: CASKYQETQYF. The CDR3 DNA reads TGTGCCAGCAAATACCAAGAGACCCAGTACTTC.